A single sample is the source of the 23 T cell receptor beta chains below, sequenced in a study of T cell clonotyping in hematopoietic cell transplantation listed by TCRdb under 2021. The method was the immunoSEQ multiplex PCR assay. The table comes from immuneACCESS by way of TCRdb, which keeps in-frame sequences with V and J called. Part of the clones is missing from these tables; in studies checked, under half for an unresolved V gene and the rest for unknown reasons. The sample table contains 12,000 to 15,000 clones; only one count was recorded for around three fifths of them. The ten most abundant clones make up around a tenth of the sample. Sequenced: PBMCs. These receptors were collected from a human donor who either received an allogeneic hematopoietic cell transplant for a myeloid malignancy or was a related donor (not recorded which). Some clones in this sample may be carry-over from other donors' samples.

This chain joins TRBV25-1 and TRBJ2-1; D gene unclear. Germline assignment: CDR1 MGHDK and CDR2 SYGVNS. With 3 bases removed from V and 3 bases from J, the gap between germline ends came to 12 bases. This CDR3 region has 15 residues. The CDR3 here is CASSDLRGVYNEQFF. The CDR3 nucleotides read TGTGCCAGCAGTGATCTACGAGGAGTCTACAATGAGCAGTTCTTC.

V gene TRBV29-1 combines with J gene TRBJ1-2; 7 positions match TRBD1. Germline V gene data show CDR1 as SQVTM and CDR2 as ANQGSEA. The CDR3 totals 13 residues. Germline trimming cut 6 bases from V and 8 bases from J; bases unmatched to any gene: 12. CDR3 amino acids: CSVAGQRLGGYTF. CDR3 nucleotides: TGCAGCGTCGCGGGACAGCGCCTGGGGGGCTACACCTTC. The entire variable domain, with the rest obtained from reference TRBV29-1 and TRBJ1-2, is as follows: SAVISQKPSRDICQRGTSLTIQCQVDSQVTMMFWYRQQPGQSLTLIATANQGSEATYESGFVIDKFPISRPNLTFSTLTVSNMSPEDSSIYLCSVAGQRLGGYTFGSGTRLTVV.

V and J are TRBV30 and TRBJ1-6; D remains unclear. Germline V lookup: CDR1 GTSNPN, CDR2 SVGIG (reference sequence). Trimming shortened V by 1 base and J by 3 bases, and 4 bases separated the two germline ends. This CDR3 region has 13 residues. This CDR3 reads CAWSGSYNSPLHF. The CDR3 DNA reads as TGTGCCTGGAGTGGCAGCTATAATTCACCCCTCCACTTT.

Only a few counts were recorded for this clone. The CDR3 DNA is TGTGCCGGGGGCCCAGGGCAGCTCTATGGCTACACCTTC. Protein: CAGGPGQLYGYTF. The V gene is TRBV30, the J gene TRBJ1-2; a weak D match, TRBD1 (6 bases). The CDR3 totals 13 residues. Germline V gene lookup returns CDR1 GTSNPN and CDR2 SVGIG (reference sequence). Trimming left V 8 bases short and J 4 bases short, with 17 bases between.

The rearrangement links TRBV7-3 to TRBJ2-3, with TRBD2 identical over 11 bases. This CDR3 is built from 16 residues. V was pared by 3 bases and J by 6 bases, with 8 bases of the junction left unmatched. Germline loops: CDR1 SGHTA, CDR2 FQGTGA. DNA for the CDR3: TGTGCCAGCAGCTTGGGGGTAGCGGGAGGGGCGGATACGCAGTATTTT. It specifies CASSLGVAGGADTQYF.

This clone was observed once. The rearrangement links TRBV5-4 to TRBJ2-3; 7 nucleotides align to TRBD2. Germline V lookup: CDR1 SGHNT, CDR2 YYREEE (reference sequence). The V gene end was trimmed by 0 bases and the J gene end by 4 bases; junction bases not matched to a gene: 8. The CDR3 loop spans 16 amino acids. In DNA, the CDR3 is TGTGCCAGCAGCTTGGGCTCTCGGGGGGTGGCAGATACGCAGTATTTT. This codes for CASSLGSRGVADTQYF.

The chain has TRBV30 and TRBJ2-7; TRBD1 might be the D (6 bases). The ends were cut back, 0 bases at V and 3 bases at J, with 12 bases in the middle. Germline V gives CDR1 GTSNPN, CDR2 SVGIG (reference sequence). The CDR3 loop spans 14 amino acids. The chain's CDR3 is CAWSVLGGIYEQYF. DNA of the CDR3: TGTGCCTGGAGTGTACTTGGGGGCATCTACGAGCAGTACTTC.

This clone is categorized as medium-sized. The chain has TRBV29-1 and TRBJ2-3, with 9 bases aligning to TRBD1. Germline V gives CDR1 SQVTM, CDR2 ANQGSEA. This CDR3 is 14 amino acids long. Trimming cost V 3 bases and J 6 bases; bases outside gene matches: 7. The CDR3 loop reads CSVDPGQGSDTQYF. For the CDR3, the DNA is TGCAGCGTTGACCCGGGACAGGGAAGCGATACGCAGTATTTT.

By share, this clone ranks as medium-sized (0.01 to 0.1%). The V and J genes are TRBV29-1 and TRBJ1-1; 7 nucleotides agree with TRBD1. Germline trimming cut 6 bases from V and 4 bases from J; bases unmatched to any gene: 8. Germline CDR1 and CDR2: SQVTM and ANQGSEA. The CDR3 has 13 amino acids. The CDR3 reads CSVLGQQGTEAFF. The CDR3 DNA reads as TGCAGCGTCCTGGGACAGCAGGGCACTGAAGCTTTCTTT. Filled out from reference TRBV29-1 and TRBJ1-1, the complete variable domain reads SAVISQKPSRDICQRGTSLTIQCQVDSQVTMMFWYRQQPGQSLTLIATANQGSEATYESGFVIDKFPISRPNLTFSTLTVSNMSPEDSSIYLCSVLGQQGTEAFFGQGTRLTVV.

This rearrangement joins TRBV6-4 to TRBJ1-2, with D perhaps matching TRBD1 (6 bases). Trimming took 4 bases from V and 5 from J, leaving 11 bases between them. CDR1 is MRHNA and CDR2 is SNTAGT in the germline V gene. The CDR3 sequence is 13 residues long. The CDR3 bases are TGTGCCAGCAGTGGAGGGACAAGTTATGGCTACACCTTC. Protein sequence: CASSGGTSYGYTF.

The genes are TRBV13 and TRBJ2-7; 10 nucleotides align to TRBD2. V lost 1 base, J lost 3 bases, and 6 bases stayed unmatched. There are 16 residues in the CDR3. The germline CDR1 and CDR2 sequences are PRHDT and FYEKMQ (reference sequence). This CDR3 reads CASSLEGSGGGYEQYF. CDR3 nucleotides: TGTGCCAGCAGCTTAGAAGGGAGCGGGGGGGGCTACGAGCAGTACTTC. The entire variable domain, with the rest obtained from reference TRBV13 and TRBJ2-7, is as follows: AAGVIQSPRHLIKEKRETATLKCYPIPRHDTVYWYQQGPGQDPQFLISFYEKMQSDKGSIPDRFSAQQFSDYHSELNMSSLELGDSALYFCASSLEGSGGGYEQYFGPGTRLTVT.

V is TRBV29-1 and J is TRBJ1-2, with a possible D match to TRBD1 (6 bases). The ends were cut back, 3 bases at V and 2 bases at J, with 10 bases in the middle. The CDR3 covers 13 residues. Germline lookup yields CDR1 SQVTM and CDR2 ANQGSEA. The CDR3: CSVDGQGNYGYTF. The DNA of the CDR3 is TGCAGCGTTGACGGGCAGGGGAACTATGGCTACACCTTC.

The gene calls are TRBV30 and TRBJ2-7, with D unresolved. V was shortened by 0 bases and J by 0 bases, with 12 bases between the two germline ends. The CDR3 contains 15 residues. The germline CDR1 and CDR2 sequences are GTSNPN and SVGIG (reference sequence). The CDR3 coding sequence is TGTGCCTGGAGTGTATGGGAATTCAACTCCTACGAGCAGTACTTC. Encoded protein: CAWSVWEFNSYEQYF.

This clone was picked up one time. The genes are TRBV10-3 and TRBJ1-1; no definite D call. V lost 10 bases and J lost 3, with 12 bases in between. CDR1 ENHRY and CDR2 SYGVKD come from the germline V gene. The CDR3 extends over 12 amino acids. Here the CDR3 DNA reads TGTGCCACGGCACTTAGGGACACTGAAGCTTTCTTT. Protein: CATALRDTEAFF.

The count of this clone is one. The CDR3 spells CASSPDSDYEQYF. Written as DNA, the CDR3 is TGTGCCAGCAGCCCTGACAGCGACTACGAGCAGTACTTC. The V gene is TRBV5-4, the J gene TRBJ2-7; TRBD1 might be the D (5 bases). CDR1 is SGHNT, CDR2 YYREEE, per germline (reference sequence). The CDR3 sequence is 13 residues long. V was trimmed by 4 bases and J by 3 bases, leaving 11 bases between them.

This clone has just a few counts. The CDR3 region is CAWGDRGTTEAFF. In nucleotides, the CDR3 is TGTGCCTGGGGGGACAGGGGGACGACTGAAGCTTTCTTT. The rearrangement links TRBV30 to TRBJ1-1, with TRBD1 identical over 11 bases. This CDR3 is built from 13 residues. Germline lookup yields CDR1 GTSNPN and CDR2 SVGIG (reference sequence). V was clipped by 5 bases and J by 5 bases; unmatched bases: 4.

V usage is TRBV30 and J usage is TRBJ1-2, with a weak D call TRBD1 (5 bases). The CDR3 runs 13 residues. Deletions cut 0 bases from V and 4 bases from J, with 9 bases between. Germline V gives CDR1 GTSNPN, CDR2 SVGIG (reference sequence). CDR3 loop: CAWSVGQGYGYTF. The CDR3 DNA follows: TGTGCCTGGAGTGTAGGCCAGGGCTATGGCTACACCTTC.

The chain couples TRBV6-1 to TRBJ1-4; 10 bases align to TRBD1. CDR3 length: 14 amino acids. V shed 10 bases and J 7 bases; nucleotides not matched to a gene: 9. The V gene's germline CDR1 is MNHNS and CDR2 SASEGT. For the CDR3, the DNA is TGTGCCATCCAAAGACAGGGGGCGCGTGAAAAACTGTTTTTT. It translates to CAIQRQGAREKLFF.

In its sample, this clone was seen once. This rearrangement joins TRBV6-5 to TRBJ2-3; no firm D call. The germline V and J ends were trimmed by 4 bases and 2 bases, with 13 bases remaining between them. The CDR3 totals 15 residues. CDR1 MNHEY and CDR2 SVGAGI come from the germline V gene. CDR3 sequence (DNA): TGTGCCAGCAGTTCGGGCCGGCGTACCACAGATACGCAGTATTTT. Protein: CASSSGRRTTDTQYF.

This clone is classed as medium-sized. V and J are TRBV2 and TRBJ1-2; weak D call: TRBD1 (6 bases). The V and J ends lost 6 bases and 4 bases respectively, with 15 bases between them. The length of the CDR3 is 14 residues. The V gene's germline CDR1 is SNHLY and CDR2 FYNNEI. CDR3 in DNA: TGTGCCAGCAGAGACCCAGGGGATTCCTATGGCTACACCTTC. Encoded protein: CASRDPGDSYGYTF.

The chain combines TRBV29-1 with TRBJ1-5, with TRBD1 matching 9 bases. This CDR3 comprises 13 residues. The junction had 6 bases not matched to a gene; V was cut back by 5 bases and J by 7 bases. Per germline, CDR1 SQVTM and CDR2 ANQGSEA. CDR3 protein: CSVLTGGRQPQHF. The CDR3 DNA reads TGCAGCGTTCTGACAGGGGGACGGCAGCCCCAGCATTTT.

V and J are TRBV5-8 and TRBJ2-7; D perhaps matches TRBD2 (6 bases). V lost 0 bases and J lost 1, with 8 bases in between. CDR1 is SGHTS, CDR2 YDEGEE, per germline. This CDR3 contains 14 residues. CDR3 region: CASSLVEGSYEQYF. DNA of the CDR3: TGTGCCAGCAGCTTGGTGGAGGGTTCCTACGAGCAGTACTTC.

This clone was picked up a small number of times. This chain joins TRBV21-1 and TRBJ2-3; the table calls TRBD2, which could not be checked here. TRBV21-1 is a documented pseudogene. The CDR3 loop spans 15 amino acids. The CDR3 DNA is TGTGCCAGCAGCAAAGACGGGACTGCCACAGATACGCAGTATTTT. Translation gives CASSKDGTATDTQYF.